The next 20 T cell receptor beta chains were all read from a single sample in a study of cytomegalovirus exposure and HLA in healthy donors. Only in-frame clones appear in the TCRdb table, and some are missing; sequencing was by immunoSEQ multiplex PCR. The sample has around 66,000 clones, around 97% seen once. The sample was PBMCs. All receptors derive from a woman aged 18-29 years in good health and CMV-seropositive.

The V gene is TRBV7-3, the J gene TRBJ2-1, with D perhaps TRBD2 (5 bases). Germline assignment: CDR1 SGHTA and CDR2 FQGTGA. V gave up 5 bases and J gave up 4 bases, with 15 bases separating them. There are 15 residues in the CDR3. CDR3 amino acids: CASSLLTGGYNEQFF. The CDR3 bases are TGTGCCAGCAGCCTCCTAACGGGCGGGTACAATGAGCAGTTCTTC.

This rearrangement joins TRBV28 to TRBJ1-1, with D unclear. The CDR3 totals 12 residues. CDR1 MDHEN and CDR2 SYDVKM come from the germline V gene. The CDR3 sequence: CVSYTMNTEAFF. The CDR3 DNA follows: TGTGTCTCGTACACGATGAACACTGAAGCTTTCTTT.

This clone was observed a few times. This chain joins TRBV6-4 and TRBJ2-1; 11 nucleotides align to TRBD1. There are 16 residues in the CDR3. Germline CDR1 and CDR2: MRHNA and SNTAGT. Trimming at V came to 0 bases and at J to 6 bases, leaving 4 bases not matched to a gene. The CDR3, as DNA: TGTGCCAGCAGTGACTCGGGGACAGGGGGTAGCAATGAGCAGTTCTTC. This translates into CASSDSGTGGSNEQFF.

The chain links TRBV6-6 to TRBJ2-3; 10 bases agree with TRBD1. The CDR3 has 14 residues. From germline, CDR1 is MNHNY and CDR2 SVGAGI (reference sequence). V lost 7 bases and J lost 2; bases outside the gene matches: 3. As DNA, the CDR3 is TGTGCCAGCACCGGGACAGGGGACACAGATACGCAGTATTTT. It codes for CASTGTGDTDTQYF.

The chain combines TRBV27 with TRBJ2-7, with TRBD2 matching over 8 bases. The CDR3 spans 13 residues. The germline V gene has CDR1 MNHEY and CDR2 SMNVEV (reference sequence). The J segment lost 6 bases and the V segment lost 2 bases, leaving 3 bases of the junction unmatched. The CDR3 nucleotides are TGTGCCAGCAGTTTACGGCTAGCGGGCGAGCAGTACTTC. It yields the protein CASSLRLAGEQYF.

This clone was counted a single time. The V and J genes are TRBV18 and TRBJ2-3; D is unclear. Per the germline V gene, CDR1 is KGHSH and CDR2 is LQKENI. CDR3 size: 13 residues. Trimming shortened V by 5 bases and J by 2 bases, and 8 bases separated the two germline ends. CDR3 sequence: CASSRLYTDTQYF. For the CDR3, the DNA is TGTGCCAGCTCAAGACTCTACACAGATACGCAGTATTTT.

The gene calls are TRBV5-1 and TRBJ2-3, with 15 bases fitting TRBD2. This CDR3 spans 20 amino acids. Germline-derived CDR1 and CDR2 are SGHRS and YFSETQ. Germline trimming cut 0 bases from V and 1 base from J; bases unmatched to any gene: 9. CDR3 DNA: TGCGCCAGCAGCTTGGCAGGACTAGCGGGAGGGCCTGGGCGCACAGATACGCAGTATTTT. It encodes CASSLAGLAGGPGRTDTQYF.

The genes are TRBV28 and TRBJ1-5; 11 nucleotides match TRBD1. With V trimmed by 5 bases and J by 3 bases, 9 bases remained unmatched. Germline loops: CDR1 MDHEN, CDR2 SYDVKM. The CDR3 spans 17 residues. CDR3 DNA sequence: TGTGCCAGCAGTGCACCCGGGACAGGGGGGATCAATCAGCCCCAGCATTTT. Amino acid sequence: CASSAPGTGGINQPQHF.

The V call is TRBV10-3, the J call TRBJ2-1; 10 bases are shared with TRBD2. The CDR3 runs 17 residues. The germline CDR1 and CDR2 sequences are ENHRY and SYGVKD. V shed 1 base, J shed 0 bases, and the junction held 3 bases outside the gene matches. The CDR3 loop reads CAISEWSSGSSYNEQFF. CDR3 DNA: TGTGCCATCAGTGAGTGGTCTAGCGGGAGCTCCTACAATGAGCAGTTCTTC.

This chain connects TRBV30 to TRBJ1-1, with D maybe TRBD1 (6 bases). The CDR3 is made up of 14 amino acids. Germline CDR1 reads GTSNPN; CDR2 reads SVGIG (reference sequence). Trimming removed 4 bases from V and 0 bases from J, with 12 bases in between. In nucleotides, the CDR3 is TGTGCCTGGAACCGAGGACAGCTGAACACTGAAGCTTTCTTT. It translates to CAWNRGQLNTEAFF.

The J gene is TRBJ1-1, the V gene TRBV19, with TRBD1 as a possible D gene (6 bases). Germline V gene data show CDR1 as LNHDA and CDR2 as SQIVND (reference sequence). This CDR3 is 14 amino acids long. V lost 6 bases to trimming and J lost 4 bases, with 15 bases between them. DNA for the CDR3: TGTGCCAGTAGCAGGCAGGGGCGCGGCACTGAAGCTTTCTTT. Protein product: CASSRQGRGTEAFF.

This chain connects TRBV11-2 to TRBJ1-2; weak D call: TRBD1 (6 bases). The CDR3 sequence is 17 residues long. Per the germline V gene, CDR1 is SGHAT and CDR2 is FQNNGV. V lost 0 bases, J lost 2 bases, and 16 bases lay in between. The CDR3 region is CASSLEGRGAPNYGYTF. The CDR3 coding sequence is TGTGCCAGCAGCTTAGAGGGACGGGGGGCCCCCAACTATGGCTACACCTTC.

The sample holds one count of this clone. CDR3 loop: CASSYAGTSERVEQYF. CDR3 bases: TGCGCCAGCAGCTATGCCGGGACTAGCGAAAGGGTCGAGCAGTACTTC. The chain recombines TRBV4-1 with TRBJ2-7; 10 bases fit TRBD2. V lost 5 bases, J lost 6 bases, and 13 bases stayed unmatched. In germline, CDR1 is MGHRA, CDR2 YSYEKL. The CDR3 consists of 16 residues.

The CDR3 region is CASSSGTEYTEAFF. CDR3 sequence (DNA): TGTGCCAGCAGCTCCGGGACAGAATACACTGAAGCTTTCTTT. V usage is TRBV11-2 and J usage is TRBJ1-1; 7 bases agree with TRBD1. CDR3 length: 14 residues. CDR1 and CDR2 (germline): SGHAT, FQNNGV. Trimming cost V 4 bases and J 3 bases; bases outside gene matches: 5.

The rearrangement uses TRBV28 and TRBJ1-1; TRBD1 matches 7 bases. Germline lookup yields CDR1 MDHEN and CDR2 SYDVKM. V was pared by 6 bases and J by 4 bases, with 11 bases of the junction left unmatched. This CDR3 has 15 residues. The CDR3 here is CASSTLGRGFTEAFF. The CDR3 region has the DNA TGTGCCAGCAGCACGCTAGGCAGGGGGTTCACTGAAGCTTTCTTT.

A few counts support this clone. V gene TRBV9 combines with J gene TRBJ1-5; 9 bases are shared with TRBD1. The CDR3 sequence is 15 residues long. CDR1 and CDR2 from the germline V gene are SGDLS and YYNGEE. With V trimmed by 4 bases and J by 3 bases, 5 bases remained unmatched. The CDR3 coding sequence is TGTGCCAGCAGCAGAGGGACAGGGACCAATCAGCCCCAGCATTTT. This sequence encodes CASSRGTGTNQPQHF.

The chain employs TRBV7-3 and TRBJ2-1, with 14 bases lining up with TRBD2. Per germline, CDR1 SGHTA and CDR2 FQGTGA. V lost 2 bases and J lost 6; bases outside the gene matches: 0. This CDR3 region has 15 residues. CDR3 nucleotides: TGTGCCAGCAGCTTAGGGACTAGCGGGAGCAATGAGCAGTTCTTC. Its translation: CASSLGTSGSNEQFF.

The J gene is TRBJ2-7, the V gene TRBV29-1; 8 bases are a match to TRBD1. V lost 1 base and J lost 6; bases outside the gene matches: 5. Germline assignment: CDR1 SQVTM and CDR2 ANQGSEA. The CDR3 runs 13 residues. The CDR3 DNA follows: TGCAGCGTTGAAGCGACAGGGGCGGGCGAGCAGTACTTC. Its protein is CSVEATGAGEQYF.

The V call is TRBV28, the J call TRBJ2-1; the match to TRBD2 covers 14 bases. J lost 6 bases, V lost 5 bases, and 3 bases had no gene match. The germline V gene has CDR1 MDHEN and CDR2 SYDVKM. This CDR3 contains 15 residues. The CDR3, as DNA: TGTGCCAGCAGTCCGGGACTAGCGGGAGTCAATGAGCAGTTCTTC. This gives the protein CASSPGLAGVNEQFF. Supplemented by reference TRBV28 and TRBJ2-1, the full variable domain reads DVKVTQSSRYLVKRTGEKVFLECVQDMDHENMFWYRQDPGLGLRLIYFSYDVKMKEKGDIPEGYSVSREKKERFSLILESASTNQTSMYLCASSPGLAGVNEQFFGPGTRLTVL.

V gene TRBV6-1 combines with J gene TRBJ1-4, with 9 bases identical to TRBD1. CDR1 and CDR2 (germline): MNHNS, SASEGT. The CDR3 covers 15 residues. The junction had 8 bases not matched to a gene; V was cut back by 6 bases and J by 6 bases. The CDR3 region has the DNA TGTGCCAGCAGAGAGAGGGGACAGGGATATGAAAAACTGTTTTTT. Its protein is CASRERGQGYEKLFF.